This T cell receptor beta chain was retrieved from a study of shared clonotypes between healthy human individuals. Findings and caveats of the study: Represented diversity (both genetic and exposure-history) was limited by the small number of donors.

Of note for this clone: Its matching antigen is unknown.

Produced via immunoSEQ multiplex PCR; TCRdb's table is partial and in-frame only. The sample includes about 2 million clones, just under 95% seen only once; the top ten take more than 0.9%. The naive CD8 subset, CD45RO-negative cells positively selected for CCR7, excluded terminally differentiated effector memory CD45RA+ cells. This TCR was recovered from a man aged 18 to 35 in good health. The specimen sequenced was naive CD8+ T cells sorted from blood.

CDR3 nucleotide sequence: TGTGCCAGCAGCGGACCCGACTGGAGCTCCTACAATGAGCAGTTCTTC. Its translation is CASSGPDWSSYNEQFF. V usage is TRBV7-9 and J usage is TRBJ2-1; D remains unclear. Germline CDR1 SEHNR, CDR2 FQNEAQ (reference sequence). The CDR3 extends over 16 amino acids. Trimming removed 5 bases at V and 0 bases at J, with 14 bases between.